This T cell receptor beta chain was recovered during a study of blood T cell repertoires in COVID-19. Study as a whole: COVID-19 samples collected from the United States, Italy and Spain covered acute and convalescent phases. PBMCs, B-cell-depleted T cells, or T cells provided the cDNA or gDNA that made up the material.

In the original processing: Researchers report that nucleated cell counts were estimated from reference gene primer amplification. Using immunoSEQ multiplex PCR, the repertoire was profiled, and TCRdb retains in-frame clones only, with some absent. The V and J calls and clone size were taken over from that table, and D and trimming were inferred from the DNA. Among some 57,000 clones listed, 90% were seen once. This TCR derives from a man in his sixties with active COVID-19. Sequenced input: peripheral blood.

Here the CDR3 reads CASSARQGTETQYF. The CDR3 DNA is TGTGCCAGCAGCGCCCGACAGGGAACAGAGACCCAGTACTTC. V and J are TRBV9 and TRBJ2-5; 7 nucleotides align to TRBD1. The CDR3 runs 14 residues. V was clipped by 3 bases and J by 4 bases; unmatched bases: 6. The V gene's germline CDR1 is SGDLS and CDR2 YYNGEE. Full variable domain (remainder filled in from reference TRBV9 and TRBJ2-5): DSGVTQTPKHLITATGQRVTLRCSPRSGDLSVYWYQQSLDQGLQFLIQYYNGEERAKGNILERFSAQQFPDLHSELNLSSLELGDSALYFCASSARQGTETQYFGPGTRLLVL.